These 18 T cell receptor beta chains share one sample of origin, sequenced in a study of T cells in Graves' hyperthyroidism and ophthalmopathy. Template material for amplifying TCR beta CDR3 regions consisted of RNA transcripts. The HTBI primer set was used in a first-round RT-PCR of the TCR CDR3. Each CDR3 protein gets one entry after TCRdb re-called the multiplex PCR reads with MiXCR. The sample contains about 360,000 distinct CDR3 sequences, less than 15% of which appear only once. The material sequenced was blood. These receptor sequences come from a woman between 18 and 29 years old with Graves' hyperthyroidism.

This clonotype was recorded at least ten times. V is TRBV27 and J is TRBJ1-6; D might be TRBD1 (5 bases). The CDR3 totals 16 residues. The germline V gene encodes CDR1 MNHEY and CDR2 SMNVEV (reference sequence). Trimming removed 6 bases at V and 7 bases at J, with 19 bases between. The CDR3 loop reads CASSPSPGFSNSPLHF. DNA of the CDR3: TGTGCCAGCAGCCCAAGCCCAGGGTTCAGCAATTCACCCCTCCACTTT.

The chain combines TRBV9 with TRBJ1-4; 7 bases line up with TRBD1. This CDR3 has 16 residues. CDR1 is SGDLS and CDR2 is YYNGEE in the germline V gene. With V trimmed by 3 bases and J by 8 bases, 13 bases remained unmatched. Here the CDR3 reads CASSAAFGTAGEKLFF. The CDR3 DNA is TGTGCCAGCAGCGCAGCCTTCGGGACAGCGGGAGAAAAACTGTTTTTT.

This rearrangement joins TRBV20-1 to TRBJ1-3; unclear D gene. V lost 4 bases and J 4 bases, leaving 11 bases between the germline ends. CDR3 length: 13 amino acids. CDR1 is DFQATT and CDR2 is SNEGSKA in the germline V gene (reference sequence). The CDR3: CSATLAGGNTIYF. The CDR3 DNA sequence: TGCAGTGCTACCTTGGCCGGAGGAAACACCATATATTTT.

The chain recombines TRBV15 with TRBJ2-7; 7 positions match TRBD2. The ends lost 1 base at V and 5 bases at J; junction bases unmatched: 2. Per germline, CDR1 LNHNV and CDR2 YYDKDF (reference sequence). The CDR3 is 13 amino acids. CDR3 coding DNA: TGTGCCACCAGCAGAGCGACTAGCAACGAGCAGTACTTC. This gives the protein CATSRATSNEQYF.

Many counts were recorded for this clonotype. The chain couples TRBV7-2 to TRBJ2-5; TRBD1 might be the D (5 bases). The length of the CDR3 is 14 residues. Germline loops: CDR1 SGHTA, CDR2 FQGNSA. V lost 1 base to trimming and J lost 2 bases, with 8 bases between them. The CDR3 DNA follows: TGTGCCAGCAGCTTAGATGGGGCTCAAGAGACCCAGTACTTC. As protein: CASSLDGAQETQYF. The entire variable domain, with the rest obtained from reference TRBV7-2 and TRBJ2-5, is as follows: GAGVSQSPSNKVTEKGKDVELRCDPISGHTALYWYRQSLGQGLEFLIYFQGNSAPDKSGLPSDRFSAERTGGSVSTLTIQRTQQEDSAVYLCASSLDGAQETQYFGPGTRLLVL.

In its sample, this clonotype was seen a few times. This chain links TRBV13 with TRBJ2-1; 10 nucleotides match TRBD1. J lost 7 bases, V lost 5 bases, and 8 bases had no gene match. Per the germline V gene, CDR1 is PRHDT and CDR2 is FYEKMQ (reference sequence). This CDR3 has 15 residues. Written as DNA, the CDR3 is TGTGCCAGCAGCCCCACGACAGGGGGCGAAAATGAGCAGTTCTTC. It codes for CASSPTTGGENEQFF.

This clonotype was seen many times. The chain recombines TRBV25-1 with TRBJ2-5; D might be TRBD2 (5 bases). The V gene's germline CDR1 is MGHDK and CDR2 SYGVNS. Between the trimmed V and J ends, which lost 2 bases and 5 bases, there was a span of 9 bases. The CDR3 is 13 amino acids. This CDR3 is CASSEAGRETQYF. The CDR3, as DNA: TGTGCCAGCAGTGAAGCGGGCAGGGAGACCCAGTACTTC.

This clonotype was counted at least ten times. The rearrangement links TRBV28 to TRBJ1-3; TRBD1 is a possible D gene (6 bases). The CDR3 is 16 residues long. Germline V CDR1 and CDR2: MDHEN, SYDVKM. V was clipped by 5 bases and J by 0 bases, with 14 bases between them. CDR3 region: CASSTGTALSGNTIYF. Written as DNA, the CDR3 is TGTGCCAGCAGTACAGGGACTGCTCTCTCTGGAAACACCATATATTTT. Drawing the rest from reference TRBV28 and TRBJ1-3, the complete variable domain is DVKVTQSSRYLVKRTGEKVFLECVQDMDHENMFWYRQDPGLGLRLIYFSYDVKMKEKGDIPEGYSVSREKKERFSLILESASTNQTSMYLCASSTGTALSGNTIYFGEGSWLTVV.

This clonotype was seen only a few times. The chain links TRBV6-5 to TRBJ2-7, with D unresolved. This CDR3 has 14 amino acids. Trimming shortened V by 1 base and J by 7 bases, and 14 bases separated the two germline ends. The germline CDR1 and CDR2 sequences are MNHEY and SVGAGI. The CDR3 protein is CASSYWSTWEEQYF. CDR3 bases: TGTGCCAGCAGTTACTGGTCCACCTGGGAAGAGCAGTACTTC.

This sequence joins TRBV4-3 and TRBJ2-3, with 10 bases matching TRBD2. The germline gives CDR1 LGHNA, CDR2 YSLEER. V was clipped by 3 bases and J by 1 base; unmatched bases: 1. The CDR3 has 15 amino acids. The CDR3 nucleotides read TGCGCCAGCAGCCATGGGACTAGCGGCACAGATACGCAGTATTTT. Translation: CASSHGTSGTDTQYF.

This clonotype was seen ten or more times. The chain recombines TRBV7-2 with TRBJ1-5, with 11 bases that match TRBD1. Germline CDR1 and CDR2: SGHTA and FQGNSA. V was clipped by 5 bases and J by 9 bases; unmatched bases: 6. The CDR3 has 14 amino acids. The CDR3 region is CASSVGQGERPQHF. DNA for the CDR3: TGTGCCAGCAGCGTGGGACAGGGGGAAAGGCCCCAGCATTTT.

This clonotype has ten or more counts. The CDR3 region is CASSAATSGSGEQFF. CDR3 DNA sequence: TGTGCCAGTAGTGCCGCGACTAGCGGGAGTGGTGAGCAGTTCTTC. The rearrangement joins TRBV19 to TRBJ2-1; TRBD2 matches at 12 bases. This CDR3 contains 15 residues. Unmatched junction bases numbered 8, after V lost 5 bases and J lost 9 bases. CDR1 LNHDA and CDR2 SQIVND come from the germline V gene (reference sequence).

This clonotype was picked up a small number of times. V gene TRBV4-1 combines with J gene TRBJ2-5; possibly TRBD2 for D (6 bases). The V end was cut by 3 bases, the J end by 4 bases, with 15 bases between. The length of the CDR3 is 15 residues. CDR1 and CDR2 (germline): MGHRA, YSYEKL. The CDR3 DNA follows: TGCGCCAGCAGCCAGGCCTTTGGGGGGATAGAGACCCAGTACTTC. Protein: CASSQAFGGIETQYF.

This clonotype was seen many times. This chain joins TRBV14 and TRBJ2-3, with TRBD2 matching 12 bases. The CDR3 totals 17 residues. Germline lookup yields CDR1 SGHDN and CDR2 FVKESK. V was pared by 4 bases and J by 6 bases, with 11 bases of the junction left unmatched. CDR3: CASSRTRLAGVGDTQYF. CDR3 sequence (DNA): TGTGCCAGCAGCCGAACCCGACTAGCGGGGGTTGGGGATACGCAGTATTTT.

The chain links TRBV25-1 to TRBJ2-2; D is possibly TRBD1 or TRBD2 (5 bases each). The V end lost 11 bases, the J end lost 4 bases, and 11 bases lay between the germline ends. This CDR3 comprises 12 residues. CDR1 is MGHDK, CDR2 SYGVNS, per germline. The chain's CDR3 is CAGSGGTGELFF. CDR3 in DNA: TGTGCCGGTAGTGGGGGCACCGGGGAGCTGTTTTTT.

V gene TRBV5-1 combines with J gene TRBJ2-1, with D hard to call. V lost 1 base and J lost 4, with 15 bases in between. This CDR3 contains 16 residues. Germline V gives CDR1 SGHRS, CDR2 YFSETQ. The chain's CDR3 is CASSLMSHRAYNEQFF. The CDR3, as DNA: TGCGCCAGCAGCTTGATGTCCCACAGAGCATACAATGAGCAGTTCTTC.

This clonotype occurred many times. The rearrangement links TRBV20-1 to TRBJ2-7, with D possibly being TRBD1 (6 bases). This CDR3 is built from 13 residues. V shed 5 bases and J shed 4 bases, with 15 bases lying between them. Germline assignment: CDR1 DFQATT and CDR2 SNEGSKA (reference sequence). CDR3 loop: CSAPPTGPYEQYF. The CDR3 coding sequence is TGCAGTGCTCCACCGACAGGACCTTACGAGCAGTACTTC.

This clonotype was recorded many times. The V call is TRBV7-9, the J call TRBJ2-7; perhaps TRBD1 as D (5 bases). The CDR3 has 15 residues. The V end lost 5 bases, the J end lost 1 base, and 15 bases lay between the germline ends. CDR1 and CDR2 from the germline V gene are SEHNR and FQNEAQ (reference sequence). The CDR3 coding sequence is TGTGCCAGCAGCCGCCCCGGCAGGGAATCCTACGAGCAGTACTTC. It codes for CASSRPGRESYEQYF.